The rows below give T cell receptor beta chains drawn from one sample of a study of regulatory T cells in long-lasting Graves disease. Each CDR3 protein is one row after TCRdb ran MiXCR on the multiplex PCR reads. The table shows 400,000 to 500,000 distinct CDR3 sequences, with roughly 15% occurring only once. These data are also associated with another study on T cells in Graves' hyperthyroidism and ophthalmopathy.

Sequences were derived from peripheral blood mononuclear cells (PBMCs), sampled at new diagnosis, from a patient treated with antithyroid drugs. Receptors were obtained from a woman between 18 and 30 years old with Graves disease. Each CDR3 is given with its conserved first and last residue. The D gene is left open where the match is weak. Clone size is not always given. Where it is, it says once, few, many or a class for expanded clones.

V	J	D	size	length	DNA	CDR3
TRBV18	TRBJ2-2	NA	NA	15	TGTGCCAGCTCACCCAGGGGAAGTGGCACCGGGGAGCTGTTTTTT	CASSPRGSGTGELFF
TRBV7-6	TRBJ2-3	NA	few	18	TGTGCCAGCAGCTTAGCTTGGGCCCGGGACTCCAGCACAGATACGCAGTATTTT	CASSLAWARDSSTDTQYF
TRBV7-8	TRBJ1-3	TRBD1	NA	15	TGTGCCAGCAGCCGCGGGGACAGCTCTGGAAACACCATATATTTT	CASSRGDSSGNTIYF
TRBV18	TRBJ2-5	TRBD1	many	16	TGTGCCAGCTCACCAGGAAGCCTACAGGGGTTCGAGACCCAGTACTTC	CASSPGSLQGFETQYF
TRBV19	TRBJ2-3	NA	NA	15	TGTGCCAGTAGTATCAACAGGTATAGGGCAGATACGCAGTATTTT	CASSINRYRADTQYF
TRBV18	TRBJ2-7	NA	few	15	TGTGCCAGCTCACCCCTTGGCGGTAGCTCCTACGAGCAGTACTTC	CASSPLGGSSYEQYF
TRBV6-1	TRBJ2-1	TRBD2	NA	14	TGTGCCAGCAGTGTTCTAGCGGCGAATGGTGAGCAGTTCTTC	CASSVLAANGEQFF
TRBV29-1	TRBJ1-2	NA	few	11	TGCAGCGTTGAAAGACTGGATGGCTACACCTTC	CSVERLDGYTF
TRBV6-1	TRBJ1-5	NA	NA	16	TGTGCCAGCAGATCTTTTCCGGGGGACCTGGGTCAGCCCCAGCATTTT	CASRSFPGDLGQPQHF
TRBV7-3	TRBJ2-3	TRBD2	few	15	TGTGCCAGCAGCTACGGGAGGGTGAGCACAGATACGCAGTATTTT	CASSYGRVSTDTQYF
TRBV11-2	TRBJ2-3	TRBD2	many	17	TGTGCCAGCAGCTTAGATATGGAACTAGCGGGAGTACTAGGGCAGTATTTT	CASSLDMELAGVLGQYF
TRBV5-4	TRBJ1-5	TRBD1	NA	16	TGTGCCAGCAGCTTGGGGGGGGCAGGGGGCAACCAGCCCCAGCATTTT	CASSLGGAGGNQPQHF
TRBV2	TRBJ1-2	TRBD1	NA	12	TGTGCCAGCACTGCAGGGGGCTTTGGCTACACCTTC	CASTAGGFGYTF
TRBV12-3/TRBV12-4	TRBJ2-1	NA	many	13	TGTGCCAGCAGTTTAGGGTCAGGGGATGAGCAGTTCTTC	CASSLGSGDEQFF
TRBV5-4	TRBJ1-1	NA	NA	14	TGTGCCAGCAGCTTGGTTGGGGCCCCCGGTGAAGCTTTCTTT	CASSLVGAPGEAFF
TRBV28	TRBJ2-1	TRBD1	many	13	TGTGCCAGCCGGGACAGTACCTACAATGAGCAGTTCTTC	CASRDSTYNEQFF
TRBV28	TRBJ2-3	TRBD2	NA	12	TGTGCCATCGTAGCGGGAGTGGATACGCAGTATTTT	CAIVAGVDTQYF
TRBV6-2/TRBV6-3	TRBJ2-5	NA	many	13	TGTGCCAGCAGTTTTTGGAACGAAGAGACCCAGTACTTC	CASSFWNEETQYF
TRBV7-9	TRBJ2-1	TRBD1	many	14	TGTGCCAGCAGCCAGGGACAGGGGTTCAATGAGCAGTTCTTC	CASSQGQGFNEQFF
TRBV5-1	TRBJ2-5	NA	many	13	TGCGCCAGCAGCTCAGGGCTCCAAGAGACCCAGTACTTC	CASSSGLQETQYF
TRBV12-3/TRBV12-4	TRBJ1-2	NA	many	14	TGTGCCAGCAGACCTCGGATTCGTGGGGCTGGCTACACCTTC	CASRPRIRGAGYTF
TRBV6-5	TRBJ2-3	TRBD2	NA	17	TGTGCCAGCAGTTATATGGGACTAGCGGCTAGCACAGATACGCAGTATTTT	CASSYMGLAASTDTQYF
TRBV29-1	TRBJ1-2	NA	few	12	TGCAGTGTCACGGGTACTAACTATGGCTACACCTTC	CSVTGTNYGYTF
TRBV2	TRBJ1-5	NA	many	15	TGTGCCAGCAGTGACTCGGGGATTAGCAATCAGCCCCAGCATTTT	CASSDSGISNQPQHF
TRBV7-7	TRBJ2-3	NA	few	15	TGTGCTAGCAGCTTAGGACGGGGGACTGTAGATACGCAGTATTTT	CASSLGRGTVDTQYF
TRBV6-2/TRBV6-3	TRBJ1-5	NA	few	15	TGTGCCAGCAGTTACTCGCGATGGGGCAATCAGCCCCAGCATTTT	CASSYSRWGNQPQHF
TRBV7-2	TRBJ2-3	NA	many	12	TGTGCCAGCAGCGAAACAACAGATACGCAGTATTTT	CASSETTDTQYF
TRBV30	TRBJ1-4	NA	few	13	TGTGCCTACGACGGACTGTTTAATGAAAAACTGTTTTTT	CAYDGLFNEKLFF
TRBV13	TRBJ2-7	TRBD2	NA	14	TGTGCCAGCAGGATTAGCGGGCGGTCCTACGAGCAGTACTTC	CASRISGRSYEQYF
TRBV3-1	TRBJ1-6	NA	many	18	TGTGCCAGCAGCCAAGACGGGCCAGGGCCGTCTGTTAATTCACCCCTCCACTTT	CASSQDGPGPSVNSPLHF
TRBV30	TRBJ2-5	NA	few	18	TGTGCCTGGAGTGTAACCTGTAGGGTTATCGCGGGACAAGAGACCCAGTACTTC	CAWSVTCRVIAGQETQYF
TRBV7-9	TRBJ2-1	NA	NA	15	TGTGCCAGCAGTTTTCCAGGGGGGTCCTACAATGAGCAGTTCTTC	CASSFPGGSYNEQFF